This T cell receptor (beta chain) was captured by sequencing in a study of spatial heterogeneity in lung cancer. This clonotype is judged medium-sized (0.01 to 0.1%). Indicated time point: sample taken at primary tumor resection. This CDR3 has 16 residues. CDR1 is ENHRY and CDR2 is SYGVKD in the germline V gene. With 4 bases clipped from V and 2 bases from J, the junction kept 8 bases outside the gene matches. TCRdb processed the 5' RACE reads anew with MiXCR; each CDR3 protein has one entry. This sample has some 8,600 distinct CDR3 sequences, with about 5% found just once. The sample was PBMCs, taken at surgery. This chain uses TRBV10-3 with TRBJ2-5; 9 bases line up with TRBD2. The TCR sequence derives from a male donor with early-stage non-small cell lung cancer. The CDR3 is CAISVASGNEQETQYF. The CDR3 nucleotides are TGTGCCATCAGTGTGGCTAGCGGGAATGAACAAGAGACCCAGTACTTC.